The rows below give T cell receptor beta chains drawn from one sample of a study of control samples from healthy donors and cancer patients. Data came from immunoSEQ multiplex PCR; TCRdb stores just in-frame clones and leaves some out. In the table there are about 150,000 clones, approximately 94% of which are singletons. Sequenced sample: blood. The receptors stem from a man between 18 and 35 years old in good health. CDR3s include the opening cysteine and the closing phenylalanine or tryptophan. Each record gives: D gene, J gene, V gene, CDR3 DNA, CDR3 protein. D genes are given only for firm matches.

D gene: .; J gene: TRBJ2-1; V gene: TRBV12-3/TRBV12-4; CDR3 DNA: TGTGCCAGCACCCCAGGTTACAATGAGCAGTTCTTC; CDR3 protein: CASTPGYNEQFF
D gene: .; J gene: TRBJ2-7; V gene: TRBV4-2; CDR3 DNA: TGTGCCAGCAGCCAAGATGGCACGGTAAGCTCCTACGAGCAGTACTTC; CDR3 protein: CASSQDGTVSSYEQYF
D gene: .; J gene: TRBJ2-7; V gene: TRBV4-1; CDR3 DNA: TGCGCCAGCAGCCAAGAGTGGGAGGCCCCCTCCTACGAGCAGTACTTC; CDR3 protein: CASSQEWEAPSYEQYF
D gene: .; J gene: TRBJ2-7; V gene: TRBV27; CDR3 DNA: TGTGCCAGCAGTCCGACCCCCGGGCGGTCCTGGGAGCAGTACTTC; CDR3 protein: CASSPTPGRSWEQYF
D gene: .; J gene: TRBJ2-2; V gene: TRBV6-2/TRBV6-3; CDR3 DNA: TGTGCCAGCAGTTCCAGGGGGGGCGACACCGGGGAGCTGTTTTTT; CDR3 protein: CASSSRGGDTGELFF
D gene: .; J gene: TRBJ1-2; V gene: TRBV3-1/TRBV3-2; CDR3 DNA: TGTGCCAGCAGCCAAGACGTAGGCCCTCCTAACTATGGCTACACCTTC; CDR3 protein: CASSQDVGPPNYGYTF
D gene: .; J gene: TRBJ2-7; V gene: TRBV2; CDR3 DNA: TGTGCCAGCACGGCAGGTGAACTCTACGAGCAGTACTTC; CDR3 protein: CASTAGELYEQYF
D gene: .; J gene: TRBJ1-5; V gene: TRBV4-2; CDR3 DNA: TGTGCCAGCAGCCAAGATCTCCTACAGCCCCAGCATTTT; CDR3 protein: CASSQDLLQPQHF
D gene: .; J gene: TRBJ2-2; V gene: TRBV23-1; CDR3 DNA: TGCGCCAGCAGTCAATCAAGGCAGCCCACCGGGGAGCTGTTTTTT; CDR3 protein: CASSQSRQPTGELFF
D gene: .; J gene: TRBJ1-5; V gene: TRBV6-5; CDR3 DNA: TGTGCCAGCAGTTCGGGCAGGGAGTCGGGTCAGCCCCAGCATTTT; CDR3 protein: CASSSGRESGQPQHF